The T cell receptor (beta chain) under discussion was sequenced for a study of shared clonotypes between healthy human individuals. Comment on this clone: Its specificity is not known.

Study-wide findings and caveats: The represented genetic and exposure-history diversity was limited by the small number of donors. Collection of samples was limited to blood; tissue repertoires likely differ.

CDR3 length: 13 amino acids. Germline lookup yields CDR1 MNHNY and CDR2 SVGAGI (reference sequence). Trimming took 10 bases from V and 2 from J, leaving 15 bases between them. In the authors' workflow: Filtering of immunoSEQ junctional sequences could not match full-length read filtering. Sequencing used immunoSEQ multiplex PCR; TCRdb keeps in-frame clones, though not all of them. The DNA gave D and trimming, while V, J and clone size come from that table. Of about 1 million clones in the sample, around 76% are singletons; the top ten hold approximately 1.5%. Source material: memory CD4+ T cells sorted from blood. The sample's subset: CD45RA-negative fraction. The TCR originated in a man in his late teens or twenties in good health. The chain couples TRBV6-6 to TRBJ2-7; D is possibly TRBD1 or TRBD2 (6 bases each). The CDR3 DNA reads TGTGCCACCACGGGAAGGGGGGCCTACGAGCAGTACTTC. Protein: CATTGRGAYEQYF.